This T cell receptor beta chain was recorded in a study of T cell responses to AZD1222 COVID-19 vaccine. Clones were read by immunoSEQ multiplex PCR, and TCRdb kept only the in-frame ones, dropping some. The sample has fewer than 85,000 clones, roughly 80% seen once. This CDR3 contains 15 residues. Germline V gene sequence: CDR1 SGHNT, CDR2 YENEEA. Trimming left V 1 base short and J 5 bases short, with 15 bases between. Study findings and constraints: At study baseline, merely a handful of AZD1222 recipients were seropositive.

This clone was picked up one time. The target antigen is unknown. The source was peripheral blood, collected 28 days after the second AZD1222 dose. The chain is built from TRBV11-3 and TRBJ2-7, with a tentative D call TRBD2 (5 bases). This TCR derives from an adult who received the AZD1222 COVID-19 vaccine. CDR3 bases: TGTGCCAGCAGCTTAGGGCGGGTAGAGGAGGACGAGCAGTACTTC. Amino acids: CASSLGRVEEDEQYF.